The rows below give T cell receptor beta chains drawn from one sample of a study of stem cell transplantation in POMP-related autoinflammatory disease. TCRdb's table, derived via immunoSEQ multiplex PCR, lists solely in-frame clones and lacks some. Of roughly 32,000 clones listed, about 90% are singletons. The sequences come from CD4+ T cells from PBMCs, collected before stem cell transplantation. These receptors all stem from a human donor with POMP-related autoinflammation and immune dysregulation (PRAID). Each CDR3 is given with its conserved first and last residue. D genes are given only for firm matches. Clone size is shown for a subset of rows, as once, few, many or a class of expanded clone.

. TRBJ2-2 TRBV2 . CASSWSPNTGELFF TGTGCCAGCAGTTGGAGCCCTAACACCGGGGAGCTGTTTTTT
once TRBJ2-1 TRBV15 . CATSRDRRLDGKFF TGTGCCACCAGCAGAGATCGGCGGCTAGACGGGAAGTTCTTC
once TRBJ2-7 TRBV6-1 . CASSERSQGHEQYF TGTGCCAGCAGTGAACGGAGCCAGGGACACGAGCAGTACTTC
few TRBJ1-5 TRBV6-5 . CASSYSGGRGQPQHF TGTGCCAGCAGTTACTCCGGGGGCAGGGGTCAGCCCCAGCATTTT
once TRBJ2-6 TRBV7-6 TRBD2 CASSFLAGGRNAGANVLTF TGTGCCAGCAGCTTCTTAGCGGGAGGTAGAAATGCTGGGGCCAACGTCCTGACTTTC
. TRBJ1-1 TRBV19 . CASSVGPRNTEAFF TGTGCCAGTAGTGTCGGACCGAGGAACACTGAAGCTTTCTTT
. TRBJ1-1 TRBV7-2 . CASSLTVNTEAFF TGTGCCAGCAGCTTAACAGTGAACACTGAAGCTTTCTTT
. TRBJ2-6 TRBV5-6 . CASSQSSGANVLTF TGTGCCAGCAGCCAATCCTCTGGGGCCAACGTCCTGACTTTC
. TRBJ2-7 TRBV9 . CASSVAAGPYEQYF TGTGCCAGCAGCGTAGCTGCGGGACCCTACGAGCAGTACTTC
. TRBJ1-3 TRBV6-5 TRBD1 CASTTDRGDTIYF TGTGCCAGCACCACGGACAGGGGGGACACCATATATTTT
. TRBJ2-5 TRBV7-7 . CASSLVGGGAETQYF TGTGCCAGCAGCTTAGTAGGGGGGGGCGCGGAGACCCAGTACTTC
few TRBJ1-6 TRBV5-1 . CASSKQGPNNSPLHF TGCGCCAGCAGCAAACAGGGCCCGAATAATTCACCCCTCCACTTT
. TRBJ1-2 TRBV19 . CASTPGLEVYTF TGTGCCAGTACCCCGGGCCTGGAGGTCTACACCTTC
. TRBJ2-3 TRBV2 . CASSGQTLNTDTQYF TGTGCCAGCAGTGGACAAACTTTAAACACAGATACGCAGTATTTT
. TRBJ1-3 TRBV6-6 TRBD1 CASSYKGGRRNTIYF TGTGCCAGCAGTTACAAAGGGGGCCGGAGAAACACCATATATTTT
. TRBJ1-2 TRBV5-6 TRBD1 CASSLQGAHGYTF TGTGCCAGCAGCTTGCAGGGGGCGCATGGCTACACCTTC
few TRBJ2-7 TRBV2 . CASSELWAGREQYF TGTGCCAGCAGTGAACTATGGGCAGGGAGGGAGCAGTACTTC
. TRBJ2-1 TRBV10-2 . CASGGGGEQFF TGCGCCAGCGGAGGAGGAGGTGAGCAGTTCTTC
. TRBJ2-3 TRBV19 . CASSIRRTSTDTQYF TGTGCCAGTAGTATACGGCGTACTAGCACAGATACGCAGTATTTT
. TRBJ1-2 TRBV18 TRBD1 CASSPRAQGAYGYTF TGTGCCAGCTCACCCAGAGCGCAGGGGGCTTATGGCTACACCTTC
. TRBJ2-1 TRBV6-1 . CASSVLGGLFSLADEQFF TGTGCCAGCAGTGTTCTGGGGGGCTTGTTCAGTCTCGCTGATGAGCAGTTCTTC
. TRBJ2-1 TRBV18 TRBD2 CASSRIQFQAGVIAGAHEQFF TGTGCCAGCTCAAGGATCCAATTTCAGGCAGGGGTTATAGCGGGAGCACATGAGCAGTTCTTC
. TRBJ2-5 TRBV10-3 TRBD1 CATGQGAQETQYF TGTGCCACGGGACAGGGGGCCCAAGAGACCCAGTACTTC